The 12 T cell receptor beta chains listed next were all sequenced from one sample in a study of blood T cell repertoires in COVID-19 (dated by TCRdb to between 2020 and 2021). To prepare the library, the immunoSEQ multiplex PCR assay was applied. The table comes from immuneACCESS by way of TCRdb, which keeps in-frame sequences with V and J called. Part of the clones is missing from these tables; in studies checked, under half for an unresolved V gene and the rest for unknown reasons. The sample data list about 130,000 clones, and more than 70% of these were observed just once. The top ten clones comprise about 1.3% of the sample. Sequencing input: peripheral blood. The receptors were gathered from a man between 60 and 75 years old with acute or convalescent COVID-19.

This clone was detected once. This chain connects TRBV11-2 to TRBJ2-1; 7 bases fit TRBD2. The ends lost 2 bases at V and 9 bases at J; junction bases unmatched: 7. Germline values: CDR1 SGHAT, CDR2 FQNNGV. This CDR3 has 14 amino acids. The CDR3 nucleotides are TGTGCCAGCAGCTTATCCGCGGGAGTGGCTGAGCAGTTCTTC. Amino acid sequence: CASSLSAGVAEQFF.

This sequence joins TRBV2 and TRBJ2-7, with 8 bases fitting TRBD2. CDR1 and CDR2 (germline): SNHLY, FYNNEI. Trimming took 8 bases from V and 0 from J; bases not matched to a gene: 9. This CDR3 is built from 15 residues. CDR3 nucleotides: TGTGCCAGCCATTCTACTAGCGGAGACTCCTACGAGCAGTACTTC. It specifies CASHSTSGDSYEQYF.

Regarding this clone: One junction end does not reproduce the germline sequence, and a read error may be involved. V usage is TRBV11-2 and J usage is TRBJ2-1, with 10 bases lining up with TRBD2. CDR3 length equals 14 residues. The germline V gene has CDR1 SGHAT and CDR2 FQNNGV. CDR3 in amino acids: CASRLAGGYNEQFF. The CDR3 DNA sequence: TGTGCCAGCAGGTTAGCGGGAGGCTACAATGAGCAGTTCTTC.

The chain employs TRBV6-5 and TRBJ2-2, with TRBD1 identical over 9 bases. The germline V gene encodes CDR1 MNHEY and CDR2 SVGAGI. The CDR3 length is 14 residues. The J segment lost 6 bases and the V segment lost 5 bases, leaving 4 bases of the junction unmatched. The DNA of the CDR3 is TGTGCCAGCAGTCGGGACAGGGAGGCCGGGGAGCTGTTTTTT. Translating it yields CASSRDREAGELFF.

This chain joins TRBV7-7 and TRBJ2-7, with 9 bases matching TRBD1. Germline V gene lookup returns CDR1 SSHAT and CDR2 FNYEAQ (reference sequence). The junction had 9 bases not matched to a gene; V was cut back by 5 bases and J by 4 bases. The CDR3 contains 15 residues. CDR3: CASSQSAGQGYEQYF. The CDR3 DNA follows: TGTGCCAGCAGCCAATCGGCTGGACAGGGGTACGAGCAGTACTTC.

V and J are TRBV10-3 and TRBJ2-3; D not resolved. The germline V and J ends were trimmed by 7 bases and 0 bases, with 11 bases remaining between them. CDR3 length: 14 amino acids. From germline, CDR1 is ENHRY and CDR2 SYGVKD. The chain's CDR3 is CAIKGAFSTDTQYF. The CDR3 DNA sequence: TGTGCCATCAAAGGAGCATTTAGCACAGATACGCAGTATTTT.

The rearrangement uses TRBV7-6 and TRBJ2-7, with 7 bases that match TRBD2. CDR1 is SGHVS and CDR2 is FNYEAQ in the germline V gene. This CDR3 region has 15 residues. V shed 0 bases and J 3 bases; nucleotides not matched to a gene: 5. CDR3 DNA sequence: TGTGCCAGCAGCTTAGCTGGACGGGGGGACTACGAGCAGTACTTC. This codes for CASSLAGRGDYEQYF.

V is TRBV29-1 and J is TRBJ2-6; TRBD2 might be the D (6 bases). The germline gives CDR1 SQVTM, CDR2 ANQGSEA. This CDR3 contains 15 residues. V was pared by 6 bases and J by 0 bases, with 12 bases between. The DNA of the CDR3 is TGCAGCGTCGAGAGGCGGGACTCTGGGGCCAACGTCCTGACTTTC. Residues: CSVERRDSGANVLTF.

The chain recombines TRBV10-3 with TRBJ2-3, with 10 bases lining up with TRBD2. This CDR3 region has 19 residues. CDR1 is ENHRY and CDR2 is SYGVKD in the germline V gene. After removal of 4 bases from V and 5 bases from J, the junction contained 18 bases not matched to a gene. The CDR3 DNA reads TGTGCCATCAGTGCTTCTGATCCGTCTAGCGGGAGAGGGAAAGATACGCAGTATTTT. This sequence encodes CAISASDPSSGRGKDTQYF.

This clone has only a few counts. The chain recombines TRBV6-5 with TRBJ1-2, with 8 bases aligning to TRBD1. This CDR3 is 15 amino acids long. J gave up 4 bases and V 8 bases, and 12 bases lay outside the gene matches. The germline V gene encodes CDR1 MNHEY and CDR2 SVGAGI. The CDR3 is CASRKQGASGYGYTF. In DNA, the CDR3 is TGTGCCAGCCGAAAGCAGGGGGCGTCTGGCTATGGCTACACCTTC.

V usage is TRBV4-1 and J usage is TRBJ1-1, with TRBD1 as a possible D gene (5 bases). CDR1 is MGHRA, CDR2 YSYEKL, per germline. Trimming pared 1 base from V and 6 bases from J, leaving 18 bases between. The CDR3 is 16 amino acids. CDR3 region: CASSQVQGLAAAEAFF. In nucleotides, the CDR3 is TGCGCCAGCAGCCAAGTTCAGGGCCTAGCGGCGGCTGAAGCTTTCTTT.

This clone was seen once. This rearrangement joins TRBV18 to TRBJ1-5; 8 bases match TRBD1. CDR3 length equals 14 residues. With 2 bases clipped from V and 4 bases from J, the junction kept 1 base outside the gene matches. Germline-derived CDR1 and CDR2 are KGHSH and LQKENI. CDR3 residues: CASSPRTGNQPQHF. Written as DNA, the CDR3 is TGTGCCAGCTCACCAAGGACAGGGAATCAGCCCCAGCATTTT.